The 26 T cell receptor beta chains reported below all come from one sample, sequenced in a study of shared clonotypes between healthy human individuals. Naive CD8 cells comprised CD45RO-negative, CCR7-positively selected cells, excluding terminally differentiated effector memory CD45RA+ cells. Only in-frame clones appear in the TCRdb table, and some are missing; sequencing was by immunoSEQ multiplex PCR. The table records approximately 720,000 clones, about 91% of them present only once. The sequencing sample was made of naive CD8+ T cells sorted from blood. Receptor source: a man aged 25-45 years in good health.

This chain connects TRBV14 to TRBJ2-5, with 8 bases matching TRBD2. With V trimmed by 1 base and J by 5 bases, 6 bases remained unmatched. Germline assignment: CDR1 SGHDN and CDR2 FVKESK. This CDR3 region has 15 residues. CDR3 in DNA: TGTGCCAGCAGCCAAGGTAGCGGGAACGGGGAGACCCAGTACTTC. This encodes CASSQGSGNGETQYF.

This clone was seen a single time. The V and J genes are TRBV30 and TRBJ1-5; no definite D call. Trimming took off 0 bases at V and 0 bases at J, with 9 bases between the two ends. The germline V gene has CDR1 GTSNPN and CDR2 SVGIG (reference sequence). The CDR3 runs 15 residues. This chain's CDR3 is CAWSVDFGSNQPQHF. The CDR3 DNA sequence: TGTGCCTGGAGTGTAGACTTCGGTAGCAATCAGCCCCAGCATTTT.

V and J are TRBV4-1 and TRBJ2-6; unclear D gene. The CDR3 spans 18 residues. CDR1 MGHRA and CDR2 YSYEKL come from the germline V gene. Trimming left V 2 bases short and J 5 bases short, with 19 bases between. CDR3 bases: TGCGCCAGCAGCCAAACCCTTTTGGACGGCTCGAGGGCCAACGTCCTGACTTTC. Protein sequence: CASSQTLLDGSRANVLTF.

The chain carries TRBV29-1 and TRBJ2-6; D is unclear. The CDR3 loop spans 14 amino acids. The germline V gene encodes CDR1 SQVTM and CDR2 ANQGSEA. Trimming left V 3 bases short and J 0 bases short, with 6 bases between. CDR3 sequence: CSVDIGSGANVLTF. CDR3 DNA: TGCAGCGTTGATATCGGCTCTGGGGCCAACGTCCTGACTTTC.

The rearrangement uses TRBV30 and TRBJ2-7, with TRBD1 matching over 9 bases. The V gene end was trimmed by 5 bases and the J gene end by 4 bases; junction bases not matched to a gene: 6. The CDR3 runs to 13 residues. Germline values: CDR1 GTSNPN, CDR2 SVGIG (reference sequence). CDR3 residues: CAWRTGDLYEQYF. CDR3 sequence (DNA): TGTGCCTGGCGGACAGGGGATTTGTACGAGCAGTACTTC.

V usage is TRBV7-9 and J usage is TRBJ2-1; D is unresolved. Trimming stripped 1 base from V and 7 bases from J, with 14 bases between. This CDR3 comprises 15 residues. Germline V gives CDR1 SEHNR, CDR2 FQNEAQ (reference sequence). CDR3 in DNA: TGTGCCAGCAGCTTAGGGCTAGGCTTAGTGAATGAGCAGTTCTTC. Amino acid sequence: CASSLGLGLVNEQFF.

V usage is TRBV25-1 and J usage is TRBJ2-3, with D hard to call. Germline V gene lookup returns CDR1 MGHDK and CDR2 SYGVNS. V was clipped by 5 bases and J by 1 base, with 4 bases between them. The CDR3 loop spans 12 amino acids. DNA for the CDR3: TGTGCCAGCAGTAGCGGCACAGATACGCAGTATTTT. Its protein is CASSSGTDTQYF.

This chain links TRBV2 with TRBJ2-7; TRBD2 aligns across 11 bases. After removal of 3 bases from V and 3 bases from J, the junction contained 4 bases not matched to a gene. Germline V gene lookup returns CDR1 SNHLY and CDR2 FYNNEI. The CDR3 sequence is 15 residues long. The CDR3: CASSDRLAGNYEQYF. CDR3 nucleotides: TGTGCCAGCAGTGACCGACTAGCGGGAAACTACGAGCAGTACTTC.

The rearrangement links TRBV7-8 to TRBJ1-4, with D uncertain. Germline CDR1 and CDR2: SGHVS and FQNEAQ. The CDR3 loop spans 16 amino acids. Trimming left V 5 bases short and J 0 bases short, with 13 bases between. The CDR3 DNA reads TGTGCCAGCAGCCAAAGTGGGGAGGCAACTAATGAAAAACTGTTTTTT. Amino acids: CASSQSGEATNEKLFF.

This chain links TRBV18 with TRBJ2-1, with D possibly matching TRBD1 (6 bases). The germline V gene has CDR1 KGHSH and CDR2 LQKENI. Trimming removed 5 bases at V and 4 bases at J, with 18 bases between. CDR3 size: 16 residues. CDR3 DNA: TGTGCCAGCTCAAAAGACACAGGGTTTCCTTACAATGAGCAGTTCTTC. Its translation: CASSKDTGFPYNEQFF.

The gene calls are TRBV2 and TRBJ2-2; D ambiguous. The V and J ends lost 4 bases and 3 bases respectively, with 21 bases between them. This CDR3 is built from 18 residues. Germline V gene sequence: CDR1 SNHLY, CDR2 FYNNEI. CDR3 bases: TGTGCCAGCAGTGTCCCCCCGTCCGGTGGGTGGGACACCGGGGAGCTGTTTTTT. It encodes CASSVPPSGGWDTGELFF. Full variable domain (outside the CDR3, taken from reference TRBV2 and TRBJ2-2): EPEVTQTPSHQVTQMGQEVILRCVPISNHLYFYWYRQILGQKVEFLVSFYNNEISEKSEIFDDQFSVERPDGSNFTLKIRSTKLEDSAMYFCASSVPPSGGWDTGELFFGEGSRLTVL.

This clone occurred once. The rearrangement links TRBV9 to TRBJ2-7; D is unresolved. In germline, CDR1 is SGDLS, CDR2 YYNGEE. The CDR3 is 14 residues long. Trimming removed 0 bases from V and 0 bases from J, with 7 bases in between. The DNA for the CDR3 is TGTGCCAGCAGCGTAGAGGCGATCTCCTACGAGCAGTACTTC. Its translation is CASSVEAISYEQYF.

The chain carries TRBV7-6 and TRBJ2-1; TRBD2 might be the D (5 bases). Trimming left V 0 bases short and J 1 base short, with 7 bases between. This CDR3 has 15 residues. Germline V gives CDR1 SGHVS, CDR2 FNYEAQ. The DNA of the CDR3 is TGTGCCAGCAGCTTAGCGGACTTTTCCTACAATGAGCAGTTCTTC. This translates into CASSLADFSYNEQFF.

Only one count was recorded for this clone. In the same sample, other DNA sequences code for this CDR3. The chain combines TRBV4-3 with TRBJ2-7; 13 nucleotides align to TRBD2. This CDR3 comprises 14 residues. Germline V CDR1 and CDR2: LGHNA, YSLEER. With 4 bases clipped from V and 4 bases from J, the junction kept 1 base outside the gene matches. Written as DNA, the CDR3 is TGCGCCAGCAGCCCGGGACTAGCGGGATACGAGCAGTACTTC. It yields the protein CASSPGLAGYEQYF.

The chain couples TRBV7-9 to TRBJ2-6; 7 bases match TRBD1. In germline, CDR1 is SEHNR, CDR2 FQNEAQ (reference sequence). This CDR3 has 19 residues. The V and J ends lost 1 base and 2 bases, in that order; junction bases with no gene match: 11. This chain's CDR3 is CASSLETGTASPGANVLTF. CDR3 DNA: TGTGCCAGCAGCTTAGAAACTGGGACAGCCAGTCCTGGGGCCAACGTCCTGACTTTC.

The gene calls are TRBV19 and TRBJ1-5; TRBD1 is a possible D gene (6 bases). Trimming pared 5 bases from V and 3 bases from J, leaving 20 bases between. The CDR3 is made up of 17 amino acids. Germline V lookup: CDR1 LNHDA, CDR2 SQIVND (reference sequence). CDR3 sequence (DNA): TGTGCCAGTAGTTATCACCCTACAGGGTTTAACAATCAGCCCCAGCATTTT. Amino acids: CASSYHPTGFNNQPQHF. The full variable domain, completed using reference TRBV19 and TRBJ1-5, is DGGITQSPKYLFRKEGQNVTLSCEQNLNHDAMYWYRQDPGQGLRLIYYSQIVNDFQKGDIAEGYSVSREKKESFPLTVTSAQKNPTAFYLCASSYHPTGFNNQPQHFGDGTRLSIL.

With regard to this clone: Other DNA sequences in the same sample also yield this CDR3. The rearrangement uses TRBV27 and TRBJ2-3; no clear D. This CDR3 has 12 residues. Germline V CDR1 and CDR2: MNHEY, SMNVEV (reference sequence). V shed 4 bases and J shed 4 bases, with 6 bases lying between them. The CDR3 reads CASSSPPDTQYF. The CDR3 nucleotides read TGTGCCAGCAGTTCCCCCCCAGATACGCAGTATTTT.

The V and J genes are TRBV29-1 and TRBJ2-2, with 9 bases fitting TRBD1. Germline V CDR1 and CDR2: SQVTM, ANQGSEA. Trimming cost V 7 bases and J 6 bases; bases outside gene matches: 12. The CDR3 has 15 residues. DNA of the CDR3: TGCAGCGCAAACACCGGGACAGGGATCGCCGGGGAGCTGTTTTTT. This translates into CSANTGTGIAGELFF.

The rearrangement joins TRBV11-1 to TRBJ2-1, with D hard to call. The CDR3 is 17 amino acids. Germline V gene lookup returns CDR1 SGHAT and CDR2 FQDESV (reference sequence). V was pared by 0 bases and J by 4 bases, with 16 bases between. The DNA for the CDR3 is TGTGCCAGCAGCTTAGCGTCCGTGGGTGCGGTTTACAATGAGCAGTTCTTC. This encodes CASSLASVGAVYNEQFF.

The chain is built from TRBV16 and TRBJ1-1; D unresolved. CDR1 KGHSY and CDR2 FQNENV come from the germline V gene. Trimming took off 3 bases at V and 4 bases at J, with 6 bases between the two ends. The CDR3 length is 12 residues. CDR3: CASSQVSTEAFF. The CDR3 DNA is TGTGCCAGCAGCCAGGTATCCACTGAAGCTTTCTTT.

Details on this clone: Other nucleotide sequences from this sample produce the same CDR3. This chain connects TRBV7-3 to TRBJ2-7, with unresolved D. This CDR3 region has 12 residues. Germline CDR1 and CDR2: SGHTA and FQGTGA. Trimming removed 2 bases at V and 1 base at J, with 3 bases between. The CDR3: CASSLGSYEQYF. Here the CDR3 DNA reads TGTGCCAGCAGCTTAGGATCCTACGAGCAGTACTTC.

V and J are TRBV28 and TRBJ1-2; D might be TRBD1 (6 bases). V shed 8 bases and J shed 4 bases, with 20 bases lying between them. The length of the CDR3 is 15 residues. CDR1 MDHEN and CDR2 SYDVKM come from the germline V gene. CDR3 DNA sequence: TGTGCCAGCGTGTTGTTGAGGGACACTTTCTATGGCTACACCTTC. The encoded protein is CASVLLRDTFYGYTF.

V is TRBV6-5 and J is TRBJ1-1, with a tentative D call TRBD1 (6 bases). Trimming stripped 0 bases from V and 7 bases from J, with 9 bases between. This CDR3 region has 13 residues. Per the germline V gene, CDR1 is MNHEY and CDR2 is SVGAGI. The CDR3 here is CASSYSTGDEAFF. For the CDR3, the DNA is TGTGCCAGCAGTTACTCGACAGGAGATGAAGCTTTCTTT.

The gene calls are TRBV7-9 and TRBJ2-5, with unresolved D. The CDR3 is made up of 12 amino acids. Per germline, CDR1 SEHNR and CDR2 FQNEAQ (reference sequence). Trimming shortened V by 1 base and J by 9 bases, and 9 bases separated the two germline ends. CDR3 amino acids: CASSLDTFSQYF. The CDR3 DNA reads as TGTGCCAGCAGCTTAGACACCTTCTCCCAGTACTTC. Filled out from reference TRBV7-9 and TRBJ2-5, the complete variable domain reads DTGVSQNPRHKITKRGQNVTFRCDPISEHNRLYWYRQTLGQGPEFLTYFQNEAQLEKSRLLSDRFSAERPKGSFSTLEIQRTEQGDSAMYLCASSLDTFSQYFGPGTRLLVL.

The rearrangement links TRBV5-4 to TRBJ2-7; 9 bases agree with TRBD2. Losses at the gene ends were 10 bases for V and 1 base for J; bases not matched to a gene: 6. CDR3 length equals 13 residues. Germline lookup yields CDR1 SGHNT and CDR2 YYREEE (reference sequence). The CDR3 DNA follows: TGTGCCGCAAGGCTAGCGGGGTCCTACGAGCAGTACTTC. Translated, it gives CAARLAGSYEQYF.

The CDR3 nucleotides read TGTGCCAGCAAGGGGACTAGCGCTTACGAGCAGTACTTC. Residues: CASKGTSAYEQYF. The chain joins TRBV2 to TRBJ2-7, with 10 bases identical to TRBD2. This CDR3 has 13 amino acids. Germline V gene lookup returns CDR1 SNHLY and CDR2 FYNNEI. V shed 7 bases and J 4 bases; nucleotides not matched to a gene: 4. The variable domain in full, with the rest retrieved from reference TRBV2 and TRBJ2-7, is EPEVTQTPSHQVTQMGQEVILRCVPISNHLYFYWYRQILGQKVEFLVSFYNNEISEKSEIFDDQFSVERPDGSNFTLKIRSTKLEDSAMYFCASKGTSAYEQYFGPGTRLTVT.